This T cell receptor beta chain is drawn from a study of shared clonotypes between healthy human individuals. Method: immunoSEQ multiplex PCR; TCRdb's copy keeps in-frame clones and lacks some. The table shows roughly 1 million clones, with 60% to 80% occurring only once. This clone was found once. Germline assignment: CDR1 SGHRS and CDR2 YFSETQ. With 3 bases removed from V and 0 bases from J, the gap between germline ends came to 10 bases. The CDR3 is made up of 15 amino acids. The receptor was derived from a man aged 18 to 29 in good health. The chain employs TRBV5-1 and TRBJ2-1; a possible D gene is TRBD1 (6 bases). Sequencing was performed on memory CD4+ T cells sorted from blood. Regarding subset: CD45RA-negative fraction. The CDR3 protein is CASSYADSSYNEQFF. The CDR3 coding sequence is TGCGCCAGCAGCTATGCGGACAGCTCCTACAATGAGCAGTTCTTC.